The sequence of this T cell receptor (beta chain) was determined in a study of blood T cells in healthy people across ages. A J-beta primer mix and a sample-barcoded 5' primer were used in a second PCR of roughly 6 to 11 cycles. TCRdb reprocessed the 5' RACE reads via MiXCR and lists one record per CDR3 protein. The data contain under 850,000 distinct CDR3 sequences, 35% to 40% of them singletons. CDR1 is MNHNY and CDR2 is SVGAGI in the germline V gene (reference sequence). V lost 5 bases to trimming and J lost 7 bases, with 14 bases between them. This CDR3 is built from 13 residues. Study results and caveats: Because donor CMV status was unknown, expanded clonotype changes were possibly confounded. Compared with aged donors, long-lived donors showed fewer expanded clones, suggesting selection.

As concerns this clonotype: Its specificity is unknown.

The source material was blood. This clonotype was obtained from a man aged 18 to 29 in good health. The chain uses TRBV6-6 and TRBJ1-2; possible D gene TRBD1, 5 bases. CDR3 loop: CASSDSRDGGYTF. The CDR3 DNA reads TGTGCCAGCAGTGACAGCCGTGATGGTGGCTACACCTTC.